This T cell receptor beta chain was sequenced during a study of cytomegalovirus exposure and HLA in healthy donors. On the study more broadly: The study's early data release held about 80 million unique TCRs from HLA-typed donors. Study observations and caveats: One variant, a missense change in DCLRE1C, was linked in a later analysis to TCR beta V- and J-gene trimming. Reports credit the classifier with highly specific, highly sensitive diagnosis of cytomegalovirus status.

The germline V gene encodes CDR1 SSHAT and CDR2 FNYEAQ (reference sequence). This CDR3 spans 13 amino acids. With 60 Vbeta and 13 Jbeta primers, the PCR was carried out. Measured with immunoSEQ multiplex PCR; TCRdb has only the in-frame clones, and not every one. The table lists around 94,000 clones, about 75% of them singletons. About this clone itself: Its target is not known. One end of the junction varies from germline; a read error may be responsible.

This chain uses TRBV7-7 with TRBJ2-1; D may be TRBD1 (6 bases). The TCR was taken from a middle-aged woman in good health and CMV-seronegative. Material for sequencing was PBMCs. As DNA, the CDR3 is TGTGCTAGCAGCTTAGGTGCAGGGGATGAGCAGTTCTTC. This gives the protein CASSLGAGDEQFF.